This T cell receptor beta chain was retrieved from a study of blood T cells in healthy people across ages. Note on this clonotype: A read error is possible here, since a much larger clone lies one base away.

The V gene lost 8 bases and the J gene lost 9 bases, with 8 bases spanning the gap. The CDR3 runs 11 residues. CDR1 and CDR2 (germline): SEHNR, FQNEAQ (reference sequence). Combining a sample-barcoded 5' primer with a J-beta primer mix, a second PCR ran for roughly 7 to 11 cycles. TCRdb passed the 5' RACE reads through MiXCR, listing each CDR3 protein once. The repertoire holds 1,500,000 or so distinct CDR3 sequences, with 45% to 70% as singletons. Material for sequencing was blood. The source is a man in his late teens or twenties in good health. The V gene is TRBV7-9, the J gene TRBJ2-6; no definite D call. The CDR3 reads CASGWDNVLTF. CDR3 nucleotides: TGTGCCAGCGGCTGGGACAACGTCCTGACTTTC.